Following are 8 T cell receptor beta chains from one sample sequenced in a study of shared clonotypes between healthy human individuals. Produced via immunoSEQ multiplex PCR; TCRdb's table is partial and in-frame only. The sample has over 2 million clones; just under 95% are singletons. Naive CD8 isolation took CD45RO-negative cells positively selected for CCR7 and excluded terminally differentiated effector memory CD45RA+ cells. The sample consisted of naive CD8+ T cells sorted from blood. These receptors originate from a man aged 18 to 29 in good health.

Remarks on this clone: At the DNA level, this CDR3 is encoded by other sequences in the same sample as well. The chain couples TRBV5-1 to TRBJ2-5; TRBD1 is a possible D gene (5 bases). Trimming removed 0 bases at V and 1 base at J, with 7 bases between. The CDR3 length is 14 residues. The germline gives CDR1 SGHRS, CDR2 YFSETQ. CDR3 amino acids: CASSLGDSQETQYF. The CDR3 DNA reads TGCGCCAGCAGCTTGGGTGACAGCCAAGAGACCCAGTACTTC.

CDR3: CASGDQASSYNEQFF. In DNA form, the CDR3 reads TGCGCCAGCGGGGACCAGGCGAGCTCCTACAATGAGCAGTTCTTC. J is TRBJ2-1 and V is TRBV5-1, with D perhaps given as TRBD1 or TRBD2 (5 bases each). Trimming took off 7 bases at V and 0 bases at J, with 14 bases between the two ends. Germline V CDR1 and CDR2: SGHRS, YFSETQ. The CDR3 runs to 15 residues.

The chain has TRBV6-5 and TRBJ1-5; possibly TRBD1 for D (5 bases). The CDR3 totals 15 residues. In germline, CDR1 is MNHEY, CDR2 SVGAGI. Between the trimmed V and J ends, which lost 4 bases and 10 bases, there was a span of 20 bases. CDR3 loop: CASSSMGQGEEPQHF. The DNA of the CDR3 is TGTGCCAGCAGTTCAATGGGCCAGGGCGAGGAACCCCAGCATTTT.

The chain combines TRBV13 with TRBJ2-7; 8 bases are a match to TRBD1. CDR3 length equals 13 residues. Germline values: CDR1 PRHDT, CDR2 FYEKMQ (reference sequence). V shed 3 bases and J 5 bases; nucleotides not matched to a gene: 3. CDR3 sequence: CASSFTGGNEQYF. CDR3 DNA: TGTGCCAGCAGCTTTACAGGGGGTAACGAGCAGTACTTC.

CDR3 bases: TGTGCCAAGATGGGACCGGCGGCAGATACGCAGTATTTT. This translates into CAKMGPAADTQYF. The chain joins TRBV2 to TRBJ2-3; tentatively, D is TRBD1 or TRBD2 (5 bases each). The CDR3 loop spans 13 amino acids. CDR1 and CDR2 (germline): SNHLY, FYNNEI. The ends were cut back, 10 bases at V and 4 bases at J, with 15 bases in the middle.

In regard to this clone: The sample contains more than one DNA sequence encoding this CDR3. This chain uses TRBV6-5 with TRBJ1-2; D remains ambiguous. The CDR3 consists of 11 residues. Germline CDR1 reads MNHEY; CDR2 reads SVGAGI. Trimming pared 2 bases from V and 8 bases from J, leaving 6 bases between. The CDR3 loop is CASSYGWGYTF. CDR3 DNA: TGTGCCAGCAGTTACGGATGGGGCTACACCTTC.

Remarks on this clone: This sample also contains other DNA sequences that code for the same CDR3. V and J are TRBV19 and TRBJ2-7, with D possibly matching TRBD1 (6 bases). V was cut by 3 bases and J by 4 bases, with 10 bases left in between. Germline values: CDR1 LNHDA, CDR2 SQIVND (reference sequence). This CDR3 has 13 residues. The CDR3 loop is CASSIGQGYEQYF. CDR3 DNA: TGTGCCAGTAGTATCGGTCAGGGGTACGAGCAGTACTTC.

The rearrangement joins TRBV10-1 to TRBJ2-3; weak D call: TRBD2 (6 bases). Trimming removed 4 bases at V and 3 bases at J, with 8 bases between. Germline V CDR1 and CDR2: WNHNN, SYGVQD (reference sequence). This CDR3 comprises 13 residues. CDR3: CASSGGDTDTQYF. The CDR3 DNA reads TGCGCCAGCAGTGGGGGGGATACAGATACGCAGTATTTT.